One and the same sample provided the 30 T cell receptor beta chains below, sequenced in a study of CD8 T cells in ankylosing spondylitis. No cognate antigen is known for these TCRs. TCRdb processed the 5' RACE reads anew with MiXCR; each CDR3 protein has one entry. In the table there are roughly 700,000 distinct CDR3 sequences, about 20% of which are singletons. Study-wide points: Seemingly distinctive of ankylosing spondylitis blood was a TCR beta motif formed by eight highly homologous variants.

The sequenced sample consisted of blood, either unsorted or a sorted T cell fraction (not recorded which). The receptors were sampled from a male donor with ankylosing spondylitis.

The genes are TRBV7-8 and TRBJ2-7; 9 positions agree with TRBD1. There are 14 residues in the CDR3. Germline lookup yields CDR1 SGHVS and CDR2 FQNEAQ. V was clipped by 1 base and J by 4 bases; unmatched bases: 2. CDR3 bases: TGTGCCAGCAGCTTAGGGGACAGGGTGTACGAGCAGTACTTC. This gives the protein CASSLGDRVYEQYF.

This clonotype came up a few times. The gene calls are TRBV10-2 and TRBJ1-1; no clear D gene. CDR3 length: 14 residues. Germline CDR1 is WSHSY and CDR2 is SAAADI. V was cut by 7 bases and J by 1 base, with 13 bases left in between. The chain's CDR3 is CASTYNWANTEAFF. DNA for the CDR3: TGCGCCAGCACTTATAATTGGGCGAACACTGAAGCTTTCTTT.

This clonotype appeared many times. This sequence joins TRBV5-1 and TRBJ2-2; D is uncertain. Germline V gene data show CDR1 as SGHRS and CDR2 as YFSETQ. The CDR3 totals 14 residues. Trimming removed 0 bases at V and 6 bases at J, with 9 bases between. The CDR3 loop reads CASSLEGPPGELFF. In DNA form, the CDR3 reads TGCGCCAGCAGCTTGGAGGGCCCCCCCGGGGAGCTGTTTTTT.

This chain uses TRBV12-3 or TRBV12-4 with TRBJ1-5; D unclear. The CDR3 is made up of 13 amino acids. V was shortened by 3 bases and J by 5 bases, with 8 bases between the two germline ends. The CDR3: CASSFKLDQPQHF. The CDR3 region has the DNA TGTGCCAGCAGTTTTAAATTAGATCAGCCCCAGCATTTT.

The DNA of the CDR3 is TGTGCCAGCAGCTCTCCGGGACCGCTATTCGAGCAGTACTTC. Translating it yields CASSSPGPLFEQYF. The V and J genes are TRBV5-6 and TRBJ2-7, with D perhaps given as TRBD1 or TRBD2 (5 bases each). The CDR3 contains 14 residues. V was trimmed by 3 bases and J by 6 bases, leaving 16 bases between them. CDR1 and CDR2 from the germline V gene are SGHDT and YYEEEE.

The V call is TRBV10-3, the J call TRBJ2-1, with 7 nucleotides matching TRBD2. V lost 2 bases, J lost 2 bases, and 6 bases stayed unmatched. Germline V CDR1 and CDR2: ENHRY, SYGVKD. The CDR3 is 16 amino acids. The CDR3 bases are TGTGCCATCAGTGAGATCGCTAGCGGAACCTACAATGAGCAGTTCTTC. Translated, it gives CAISEIASGTYNEQFF.

The gene calls are TRBV30 and TRBJ2-7, with D hard to call. The CDR3 runs to 13 residues. CDR1 and CDR2 (germline): GTSNPN, SVGIG (reference sequence). The ends were cut back, 0 bases at V and 7 bases at J, with 13 bases in the middle. In DNA form, the CDR3 reads TGTGCCTGGAGTGTATTGCCAGTGGGGGAGCAGTACTTC. Its translation is CAWSVLPVGEQYF.

V gene TRBV6-1 combines with J gene TRBJ1-2; D remains unclear. This CDR3 has 13 residues. CDR1 MNHNS and CDR2 SASEGT come from the germline V gene. V shed 2 bases and J shed 4 bases, with 8 bases lying between them. The CDR3 nucleotides read TGTGCCAGCAGTGAATCAGGCTCCTATGGCTACACCTTC. Its translation: CASSESGSYGYTF.

V usage is TRBV28 and J usage is TRBJ1-3; no clear D gene. Deletions cut 6 bases from V and 0 bases from J, with 21 bases between. Germline-derived CDR1 and CDR2 are MDHEN and SYDVKM. This CDR3 is 18 amino acids long. DNA of the CDR3: TGTGCCAGCAGCCGATTCGGACCCCCCTGGGGCTCTGGAAACACCATATATTTT. Its protein product is CASSRFGPPWGSGNTIYF.

This clonotype was seen more than once but under ten times. The chain has TRBV3-1 and TRBJ2-7; perhaps TRBD1 as D (5 bases). Trimming took 4 bases from V and 3 from J, leaving 13 bases between them. The germline V gene encodes CDR1 LGHDT and CDR2 YNNKEL (reference sequence). The length of the CDR3 is 14 residues. CDR3 in DNA: TGTGCCAGCAGCCCCCAAGGGGTGCTCTACGAGCAGTACTTC. This sequence encodes CASSPQGVLYEQYF.

This clonotype was counted only a few times. The chain is built from TRBV20-1 and TRBJ1-1; D possibly corresponds to TRBD1 (6 bases). Germline V gives CDR1 DFQATT, CDR2 SNEGSKA (reference sequence). The CDR3 covers 14 residues. V gave up 0 bases and J gave up 1 base, with 9 bases separating them. The CDR3 reads CSARETGPNTEAFF. Here the CDR3 DNA reads TGCAGTGCTAGAGAAACAGGGCCGAACACTGAAGCTTTCTTT.

The J gene is TRBJ2-7, the V gene TRBV12-3 or TRBV12-4; D not certain. The CDR3 loop spans 13 amino acids. Trimming left V 11 bases short and J 3 bases short, with 17 bases between. The CDR3 protein is CASRSSGVYEQYF. As DNA, the CDR3 is TGTGCCTCCCGGAGCTCAGGAGTCTACGAGCAGTACTTC.

This clonotype has more than one count but fewer than ten. J is TRBJ2-5 and V is TRBV5-1; the match to TRBD2 covers 11 bases. The V segment lost 2 bases and the J segment 4 bases; nucleotides outside the gene matches: 1. CDR1 and CDR2 from the germline V gene are SGHRS and YFSETQ. The CDR3 contains 14 residues. The CDR3: CASSFSGGGETQYF. The CDR3 DNA reads TGCGCCAGCAGCTTTAGCGGGGGGGGAGAGACCCAGTACTTC.

The chain uses TRBV4-2 and TRBJ2-4; tentative D call: TRBD2 (7 bases). Germline V CDR1 and CDR2: LGHNA, YNFKEQ. Trimming took 0 bases from V and 15 from J, leaving 15 bases between them. The CDR3 contains 13 residues. The CDR3 DNA reads TGTGCCAGCAGCCAAGATGAAAGGGGGGGATCGTACTTC. This translates into CASSQDERGGSYF.

The gene calls are TRBV3-1 and TRBJ2-7; D not resolved. Per the germline V gene, CDR1 is LGHDT and CDR2 is YNNKEL (reference sequence). V was shortened by 2 bases and J by 2 bases, with 10 bases between the two germline ends. The CDR3 is 14 residues long. In DNA form, the CDR3 reads TGTGCCAGCAGCCAAAGCTTCCCAACCTACGAGCAGTACTTC. Amino acid sequence: CASSQSFPTYEQYF.

The chain employs TRBV12-3 or TRBV12-4 and TRBJ2-1; 11 bases line up with TRBD2. With V trimmed by 4 bases and J by 3 bases, 5 bases remained unmatched. The CDR3 length is 16 residues. The CDR3 loop is CASSSGTSGRYNEQFF. For the CDR3, the DNA is TGTGCCAGCAGTTCCGGGACTAGCGGCCGCTACAATGAGCAGTTCTTC.

V usage is TRBV11-2 and J usage is TRBJ2-7; 14 nucleotides align to TRBD2. The J segment lost 7 bases and the V segment lost 5 bases, leaving 7 bases of the junction unmatched. The CDR3 is 15 amino acids. Germline lookup yields CDR1 SGHAT and CDR2 FQNNGV. In DNA, the CDR3 is TGTGCCAGCAGCCGAAGACTAGCGGGGGGGGATGAGCAGTACTTC. This sequence encodes CASSRRLAGGDEQYF.

J is TRBJ2-1 and V is TRBV4-2; D unclear. CDR1 LGHNA and CDR2 YNFKEQ come from the germline V gene. The CDR3 totals 15 residues. The V end was cut by 4 bases, the J end by 6 bases, with 16 bases between. The CDR3 sequence is CASSPTLGLSNEQFF. CDR3 sequence (DNA): TGTGCCAGCAGCCCCACCTTGGGGTTGAGCAATGAGCAGTTCTTC.

The chain uses TRBV24-1 and TRBJ2-1; TRBD2 aligns across 8 bases. The CDR3 has 16 amino acids. The V segment lost 3 bases and the J segment 0 bases; nucleotides outside the gene matches: 3. From germline, CDR1 is KGHDR and CDR2 SFDVKD. This chain's CDR3 is CATSDVAGTSYNEQFF. CDR3 nucleotide sequence: TGTGCCACCAGTGATGTAGCGGGAACCTCCTACAATGAGCAGTTCTTC.

The V call is TRBV19, the J call TRBJ1-5, with 7 bases fitting TRBD1. The germline gives CDR1 LNHDA, CDR2 SQIVND (reference sequence). This CDR3 has 15 residues. V trimming: 6 bases; J trimming: 5 bases; junction bases outside the gene matches: 10. Here the CDR3 DNA reads TGTGCCAGTAGGAGGAAGGGACAGCAGGATCAGCCCCAGCATTTT. This sequence encodes CASRRKGQQDQPQHF.

This clonotype came up a few times. CDR3 residues: CATHYSGSSYNEQFF. CDR3 sequence (DNA): TGTGCCACTCATTACAGCGGGAGCTCGTACAATGAGCAGTTCTTC. This chain joins TRBV15 and TRBJ2-1; 8 positions agree with TRBD2. The CDR3 is 15 residues long. V shed 9 bases, J shed 4 bases, and the junction held 11 bases outside the gene matches. Germline CDR1 and CDR2: LNHNV and YYDKDF (reference sequence).

V and J are TRBV20-1 and TRBJ2-7; a weak D match, TRBD1 (6 bases). The germline V and J ends were trimmed by 1 base and 3 bases, with 13 bases remaining between them. Germline V gene data show CDR1 as DFQATT and CDR2 as SNEGSKA (reference sequence). The CDR3 is 14 amino acids. CDR3 nucleotides: TGCAGTGCTAGAGCTCCAGGGGCCTACTACGAGCAGTACTTC. Its protein is CSARAPGAYYEQYF.

The table lists this clonotype with a few counts. The chain recombines TRBV6-5 with TRBJ1-1; D is uncertain. The CDR3 length is 11 residues. The V gene lost 2 bases and the J gene lost 11 bases, with 9 bases spanning the gap. The germline CDR1 and CDR2 sequences are MNHEY and SVGAGI. The CDR3 DNA follows: TGTGCCAGCAGTTACGGGTTATGGGCTTTCTTT. Translation: CASSYGLWAFF.

The J gene is TRBJ1-5, the V gene TRBV5-1; weak D call: TRBD1 (6 bases). V lost 1 base, J lost 6 bases, and 11 bases lay in between. Germline CDR1 is SGHRS and CDR2 is YFSETQ. The CDR3 totals 14 residues. The CDR3 DNA follows: TGCGCCAGCAGCTTGACAGGGTTCAGTCAGCCCCAGCATTTT. Protein: CASSLTGFSQPQHF.

The chain has TRBV20-1 and TRBJ1-1; no clear D. Germline V gene lookup returns CDR1 DFQATT and CDR2 SNEGSKA (reference sequence). V was shortened by 6 bases and J by 1 base, with 12 bases between the two germline ends. CDR3 length equals 13 residues. The CDR3 nucleotides are TGCAGTGCCTCCCTGCAAGCGAACACTGAAGCTTTCTTT. This translates into CSASLQANTEAFF.

This clonotype was picked up many times. One end of the junction is discordant with germline, which a read error may explain. This chain links TRBV5-1 with TRBJ1-3; no reliable D call. Germline CDR1 reads SGHRS; CDR2 reads YFSETQ. The CDR3 consists of 14 residues. The CDR3 region is CASSLEGSGNTIYF. The CDR3, as DNA: TGTGCCAGCAGTTTAGAAGGATCTGGAAACACCATATATTTT.

This clonotype was detected a few times. CDR3 DNA: TGTGCCAGCAGCGAGACAGGGGGCGGTTCACCCCTCCACTTT. Translation gives CASSETGGGSPLHF. J is TRBJ1-6 and V is TRBV7-2; TRBD1 aligns across 10 bases. After removal of 5 bases from V and 9 bases from J, the junction contained 4 bases not matched to a gene. CDR1 is SGHTA, CDR2 FQGNSA, per germline. The CDR3 totals 14 residues.

The sample holds one count of this clonotype. V gene TRBV5-5 combines with J gene TRBJ1-2; weak D call: TRBD1 (5 bases). Trimming left V 5 bases short and J 6 bases short, with 17 bases between. Germline V gene lookup returns CDR1 SGHKS and CDR2 YYEKEE (reference sequence). CDR3 length: 14 amino acids. CDR3 nucleotides: TGTGCCAGCAGTTCCGCCGGGACCTTCAATGGCTACACCTTC. Its translation is CASSSAGTFNGYTF.

This clonotype was seen a few times. V gene TRBV29-1 combines with J gene TRBJ2-7; unclear D gene. Trimming removed 3 bases from V and 7 bases from J, with 22 bases in between. The CDR3 extends over 15 amino acids. Germline V CDR1 and CDR2: SQVTM, ANQGSEA. CDR3: CSVEPGGNTLGEQYF. The CDR3 DNA sequence: TGCAGCGTTGAGCCGGGTGGCAACACTCTGGGGGAGCAGTACTTC.

The DNA for the CDR3 is TGCAGCGTGGGGGGAACGGGGGCAACTAATGAAAAACTGTTTTTT. Its protein is CSVGGTGATNEKLFF. The chain uses TRBV29-1 and TRBJ1-4, with a tentative D call TRBD1 (5 bases). The germline CDR1 and CDR2 sequences are SQVTM and ANQGSEA. This CDR3 comprises 15 residues. Trimming removed 6 bases at V and 0 bases at J, with 14 bases between.